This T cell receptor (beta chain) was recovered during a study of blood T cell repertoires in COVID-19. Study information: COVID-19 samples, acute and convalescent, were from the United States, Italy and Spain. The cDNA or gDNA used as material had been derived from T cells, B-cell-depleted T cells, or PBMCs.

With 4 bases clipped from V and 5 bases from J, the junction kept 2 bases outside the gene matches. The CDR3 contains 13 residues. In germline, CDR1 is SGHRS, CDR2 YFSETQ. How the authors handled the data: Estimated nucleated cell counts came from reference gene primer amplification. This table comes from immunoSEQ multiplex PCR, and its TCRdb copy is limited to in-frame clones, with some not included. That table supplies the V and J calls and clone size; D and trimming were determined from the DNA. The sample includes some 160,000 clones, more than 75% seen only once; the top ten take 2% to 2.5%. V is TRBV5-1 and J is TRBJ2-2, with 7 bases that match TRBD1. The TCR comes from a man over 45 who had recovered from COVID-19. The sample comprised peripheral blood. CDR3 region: CASSKTGTGELFF. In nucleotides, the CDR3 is TGCGCCAGCAGCAAGACAGGGACCGGGGAGCTGTTTTTT.